These T cell receptor beta chains were read from a single sample in a study of blood T cells in healthy people across ages. TCRdb used MiXCR to reprocess the 5' RACE reads, holding one entry per CDR3 protein. Here the sample spans approximately 960,000 distinct CDR3 sequences, 25% to 35% being singletons. Separately, the same data were catalogued under a study of T cells of mothers and their children.

The sequenced sample was blood. These receptor sequences come from a woman between 35 and 50 years old in good health. CDR3s include the opening cysteine and the closing phenylalanine or tryptophan. The D gene is left open where the match is weak. Clone size is given for some rows only: seen once, a few or many times, or a class if the clone is expanded.

clone size,D gene,J gene,V gene,CDR3 DNA,CDR3 protein
-,TRBD1,TRBJ1-2,TRBV28,TGTGCCAGCTTAAATACCCCGGGACAGGGAAACTATGGCTACACCTTC,CASLNTPGQGNYGYTF
many,-,TRBJ2-1,TRBV7-7,TGTGCTAGCAGCTTAGGCGCAGAGTACAATGAGCAGTTCTTC,CASSLGAEYNEQFF
few,TRBD1,TRBJ2-1,TRBV12-3/TRBV12-4,TGTGCCAGCACCACCCAGGGCAGGGGGACAGGGAGGTACTACAATGAGCAGTTCTTC,CASTTQGRGTGRYYNEQFF
many,-,TRBJ1-4,TRBV4-1,TGCGCCAGCAGCCAAGAGAACAGGGTGAGGCGCCCAACTAATGAAAAACTGTTTTTT,CASSQENRVRRPTNEKLFF
few,-,TRBJ1-1,TRBV7-2,TGTGCCAGCAGCTACTCGACAGGTTTGGCTCGGAAAGCTTTCTTT,CASSYSTGLARKAFF
many,TRBD1,TRBJ1-2,TRBV27,TGTGCCAGCAGTTTATCGCCAGGGGGTATCTATGGCTACACCTTC,CASSLSPGGIYGYTF
few,-,TRBJ1-2,TRBV9,TGTGCCAGCAGCGTAGGGGGAGGGACGGAAGGCTACACCTTC,CASSVGGGTEGYTF
-,-,TRBJ2-7,TRBV20-1,TGCAGTGCTAGAGTGGATGCCACGCGCGAGCAGTACTTC,CSARVDATREQYF
many,-,TRBJ2-1,TRBV7-2,TGTGCCAGCAGCTCGGGTCTTAACAATGAGCAGTTCTTC,CASSSGLNNEQFF
many,TRBD2,TRBJ2-4,TRBV5-1,TGCGCCAGCAGCTTGGAAGCGGGGGGAGGCAAAAACATTCAGTACTTC,CASSLEAGGGKNIQYF
-,TRBD1,TRBJ2-1,TRBV7-2,TGTGCCAGCAGCAGACAGGGAGTGAATGAGCAGTTCTTC,CASSRQGVNEQFF
-,-,TRBJ2-1,TRBV7-2,TGTGCCAGCGCCTTGCAAAGAACCCTTCACAATGAGCAGTTCTTC,CASALQRTLHNEQFF
many,TRBD1,TRBJ1-5,TRBV12-3/TRBV12-4,TGTGCCAGCAGAAGACAGGGTGGCAATCAGCCCCAGCATTTT,CASRRQGGNQPQHF
many,TRBD2,TRBJ2-1,TRBV29-1,TGCAGCGCAAGACTAGCGGGGATCTACAATGAGCAGTTCTTC,CSARLAGIYNEQFF
-,TRBD2,TRBJ2-1,TRBV20-1,TGCAGTGCTAGGGGACTAGCGGGGGGATATTCTACCAATGAGCAGTTCTTC,CSARGLAGGYSTNEQFF
-,-,TRBJ2-5,TRBV10-3,TGTGCCATCTCTCTAGGGTTCCCAGAGACCCAGTACTTC,CAISLGFPETQYF
-,-,TRBJ1-2,TRBV7-8,TGTGCCAGCAGCTTAGACGCTGGTCTAGGGGTAGGCTACACCTTC,CASSLDAGLGVGYTF
-,-,TRBJ2-7,TRBV9,TGTGCCAGCAGCAAAGACCCCGTGATGACCTACGAGCAGTACTTC,CASSKDPVMTYEQYF
many,TRBD2,TRBJ2-7,TRBV29-1,TGCAGCGCTGCTAGCGGAGCCTACGAGCAGTACTTC,CSAASGAYEQYF
-,-,TRBJ1-1,TRBV3-1,TGTGCCAGCAGCCAAGTTGTGTTAAAGGGCACTGAAGCTTTCTTT,CASSQVVLKGTEAFF
-,TRBD2,TRBJ2-5,TRBV9,TGTGCCAGCAGCGTTACGGGGGGGGACCCACAAGAGACCCAGTACTTC,CASSVTGGDPQETQYF
many,TRBD1,TRBJ2-1,TRBV6-2/TRBV6-3,TGTGCCAGCAGTTACGGGACAGGGGTCAATGAGCAGTTCTTC,CASSYGTGVNEQFF
few,-,TRBJ2-1,TRBV3-1,TGTGCCAGCAGCCAAGAGAAAAACCCCTACAATGAGCAGTTCTTC,CASSQEKNPYNEQFF
-,TRBD1,TRBJ1-1,TRBV18,TGTGCTAGCTCACCCTCGACAGGGGGAGGGACTGAAGCTTTCTTT,CASSPSTGGGTEAFF
many,TRBD1,TRBJ1-6,TRBV4-2,TGTGCCAGCAGCCAAGGTTCGGGACAGATTAATTCACCCCTCCACTTT,CASSQGSGQINSPLHF
-,TRBD2,TRBJ2-1,TRBV9,TGTGCCAGCAGCGTAGCCAGCGGGGGATCTGGAGAGCAGTTCTTC,CASSVASGGSGEQFF
-,TRBD1,TRBJ1-2,TRBV11-2,TGTGCCAGCAGCTTAGCTTGGGACAGGGGCTATGGCTACACCTTC,CASSLAWDRGYGYTF
many,-,TRBJ2-6,TRBV28,TGTGCCAGCAGTTTGTTTCTCTCTGGGGCCAACGTCCTGACTTTC,CASSLFLSGANVLTF
many,-,TRBJ2-1,TRBV4-3,TGCGCCAGCAGCCAAGGCTGGGGAGTCTACAATGAGCAGTTCTTC,CASSQGWGVYNEQFF
many,TRBD2,TRBJ2-3,TRBV4-3,TGCGCCAGCAGCCAAGATGCCGGGGGGGATACGCAGTATTTT,CASSQDAGGDTQYF
many,-,TRBJ1-2,TRBV29-1,TGCAGCGCGCCTACTGGGTGGGGTGGCTACACCTTC,CSAPTGWGGYTF
once,TRBD1,TRBJ2-7,TRBV7-9,TGTGCCAGCAGCTCACTACTCCGGGACAGGGGCTACGAGCAGTACTTC,CASSSLLRDRGYEQYF
-,-,TRBJ1-2,TRBV20-1,TGCAGTGCTAGAGTGGGGAGACGAGAAAAATCACCCTATGGCTACACCTTC,CSARVGRREKSPYGYTF
-,-,TRBJ2-3,TRBV15,TGTGCCACCAGCAGAGCACCAAATACGCAGTATTTT,CATSRAPNTQYF
-,TRBD1,TRBJ2-5,TRBV7-2,TGTGCCAGCAGCCACGCCCAGGGGGCGAGGCGGGAGACCCAGTACTTC,CASSHAQGARRETQYF
-,-,TRBJ2-7,TRBV9,TGTGCCAGCAGCGTAGCGATAGGGGGGCTCTACGAGCAGTACTTC,CASSVAIGGLYEQYF
many,-,TRBJ2-2,TRBV12-3/TRBV12-4,TGTGCCAGCAGTTTAGGAGATTACACCGGGGAGCTGTTTTTT,CASSLGDYTGELFF
few,TRBD1,TRBJ1-2,TRBV28,TGTGCCAGCAGCCAAACACCTGGGACAGGGACCGTCTATGGCTACACCTTC,CASSQTPGTGTVYGYTF
-,TRBD1,TRBJ1-2,TRBV7-2,TGTGCCAGCAGCTTAAGGACAGGGGATGACTATGGCTACACCTTC,CASSLRTGDDYGYTF
few,-,TRBJ1-6,TRBV7-6,TGTGCCAGCAGCGCCCCAGGGCGGGGATCTAATTCACCCCTCCACTTT,CASSAPGRGSNSPLHF
many,-,TRBJ1-4,TRBV7-6,TGTGCCAGCAGCTTATCCGGTGAAAAACTGTTTTTT,CASSLSGEKLFF
-,-,TRBJ2-7,TRBV5-1,TGCGCCAGCAGCTTATTGACAGGCATTAGCTCCTACGAGCAGTACTTC,CASSLLTGISSYEQYF
-,TRBD2,TRBJ2-1,TRBV3-1,TGTGCCAGCAGCCACCCTAGCGGGAGGCTGGGCAATGAGCAGTTCTTC,CASSHPSGRLGNEQFF
few,-,TRBJ1-4,TRBV4-1,TGCGCCAGCAGCCAAGTGCCGCTGGAGGGAAAACTGTTTTTT,CASSQVPLEGKLFF
-,-,TRBJ2-3,TRBV6-6,TGTGCCAGCAGACCACACTCTAGCACAGATACGCAGTATTTT,CASRPHSSTDTQYF
few,TRBD1,TRBJ2-1,TRBV6-1,TGTGCCAGCAGGACAGGGGATGTCTACAATGAGCAGTTCTTC,CASRTGDVYNEQFF
many,TRBD1,TRBJ2-5,TRBV27,TGTGCCAGCTACGGGACAGGGGGCGTTGAGACCCAGTACTTC,CASYGTGGVETQYF
-,TRBD1,TRBJ2-1,TRBV5-1,TGCGCCAGCAGCTCAAAGGGGACAGGGGGCAATGAGCAGTTCTTC,CASSSKGTGGNEQFF
-,-,TRBJ1-4,TRBV7-6,TGTGCCAGCAGCCCCCCCCGAAGCCAAGGAACTAATGAAAAACTGTTTTTT,CASSPPRSQGTNEKLFF
few,-,TRBJ1-2,TRBV6-5,TGTGCCAGCAGTTACCTACAGGACTGGAGCTATGGCTACACCTTC,CASSYLQDWSYGYTF
few,-,TRBJ1-1,TRBV3-1,TGTGCCAGCAGCGTCCGACTAGGGGACACTGAAGCTTTCTTT,CASSVRLGDTEAFF
few,-,TRBJ2-3,TRBV7-2,TGTGCCAGCAGCTTAGCCCGAGACTCCGGAGATACGCAGTATTTT,CASSLARDSGDTQYF
many,-,TRBJ2-7,TRBV4-1,TGCGCCAGCAGCCAAGAAGTATCCGGAGAGCAGTACTTC,CASSQEVSGEQYF
-,-,TRBJ1-2,TRBV28,TGTGCCAGCAGTTTGGAGAGGGGCGCACACTATGGCTACACCTTC,CASSLERGAHYGYTF
-,-,TRBJ1-1,TRBV6-2/TRBV6-3,TGTGCCAGCAGCCCGGGGGGCGCTCACACTGAAGCTTTCTTT,CASSPGGAHTEAFF